What follows are 30 T cell receptor beta chains derived from one specimen sequenced in a study of T cell changes during pregnancy in multiple sclerosis. Data came from immunoSEQ multiplex PCR; TCRdb stores just in-frame clones and leaves some out. Of about 29,000 clones in the sample, approximately 90% were seen once. The specimen comprised CD8+ T cells from peripheral blood mononuclear cells, sampled after pregnancy. The receptors stem from a female donor with multiple sclerosis, enrolled in a pregnancy study.

The J gene is TRBJ2-1, the V gene TRBV28; 7 bases agree with TRBD1. The V segment lost 7 bases and the J segment 9 bases; nucleotides outside the gene matches: 18. CDR1 is MDHEN, CDR2 SYDVKM, per germline. The CDR3 loop spans 16 amino acids. CDR3: CASTLRGPQKKVEQFF. CDR3 sequence (DNA): TGTGCCAGCACCTTAAGGGGGCCTCAAAAAAAGGTTGAGCAGTTCTTC.

CDR3 in amino acids: CASRGGAGWNGYTF. CDR3 coding DNA: TGTGCCAGCAGGGGGGGGGCAGGGTGGAACGGCTACACCTTC. The J gene is TRBJ1-2, the V gene TRBV21-1. TRBV21-1 is tagged as a pseudogene. CDR3 length equals 14 residues.

This clone was recorded at least ten times. J is TRBJ2-7 and V is TRBV11-1; D is perhaps TRBD1 (6 bases). The CDR3 is 16 amino acids. The V and J ends lost 5 bases and 2 bases respectively, with 19 bases between them. Germline CDR1 and CDR2: SGHAT and FQDESV (reference sequence). Here the CDR3 DNA reads TGTGCCAGCAGCCCCTCGGACCGGGACATCCCCTACGAGCAGTACTTC. Translated, it gives CASSPSDRDIPYEQYF.

This rearrangement joins TRBV9 to TRBJ1-3; no reliable D call. Trimming removed 0 bases at V and 2 bases at J, with 15 bases between. The CDR3 totals 17 residues. CDR1 is SGDLS and CDR2 is YYNGEE in the germline V gene. CDR3 bases: TGTGCCAGCAGCGTAGGCCCCTTCCCGGAGACTGGAAACACCATATATTTT. Its translation is CASSVGPFPETGNTIYF.

The table lists this clone with a count of one. V usage is TRBV28 and J usage is TRBJ1-4; 7 bases match TRBD1. V gave up 7 bases and J gave up 7 bases; unmatched junction bases: 6. Germline CDR1 MDHEN, CDR2 SYDVKM. The CDR3 is 13 amino acids. The DNA of the CDR3 is TGTGCCAGCACCGCCGACAGGGCTGAAAAACTGTTTTTT. Translating it yields CASTADRAEKLFF.

This chain links TRBV2 with TRBJ2-3; TRBD1 agrees at 10 bases. Per germline, CDR1 SNHLY and CDR2 FYNNEI. CDR3 length equals 14 residues. J gave up 2 bases and V 8 bases, and 4 bases lay outside the gene matches. The chain's CDR3 is CASEGQGITDTQYF. DNA for the CDR3: TGTGCCAGCGAGGGACAGGGGATCACAGATACGCAGTATTTT.

V usage is TRBV28 and J usage is TRBJ1-1, with TRBD1 as a possible D gene (6 bases). Germline V gene lookup returns CDR1 MDHEN and CDR2 SYDVKM. The CDR3 has 17 residues. Deletions cut 3 bases from V and 4 bases from J, with 21 bases between. The CDR3: CASSFPSSGALGTEAFF. In nucleotides, the CDR3 is TGTGCCAGCAGTTTTCCCAGTTCAGGGGCCTTGGGCACTGAAGCTTTCTTT.

In nucleotides, the CDR3 is TGTGCTAGTGGCACAGGGGGCCCCTACAATGAGCAGTTCTTC. This sequence encodes CASGTGGPYNEQFF. This rearrangement joins TRBV12-5 to TRBJ2-1, with 9 bases lining up with TRBD1. Germline loops: CDR1 LGHNT, CDR2 FRNRAP. The CDR3 is 14 amino acids. V was clipped by 6 bases and J by 2 bases; unmatched bases: 2.

The chain is built from TRBV4-2 and TRBJ2-7; 7 bases match TRBD1. The germline V gene encodes CDR1 LGHNA and CDR2 YNFKEQ. The ends lost 2 bases at V and 4 bases at J; junction bases unmatched: 8. The length of the CDR3 is 15 residues. Here the CDR3 DNA reads TGTGCCAGCAGCCAAAGCGACAGGGAAACGTACGAGCAGTACTTC. Translation: CASSQSDRETYEQYF.

V is TRBV7-9 and J is TRBJ2-5, with 10 bases identical to TRBD1. In germline, CDR1 is SEHNR, CDR2 FQNEAQ (reference sequence). The CDR3 loop spans 15 amino acids. Trimming removed 5 bases from V and 7 bases from J; junction bases left unmatched: 10. The CDR3 DNA is TGTGCCAGCAGCCCCAAATTGGACAGGGGGTTGACCCAGTACTTC. Its translation: CASSPKLDRGLTQYF.

This clone was seen a single time. V and J are TRBV7-2 and TRBJ1-1, with 7 bases lining up with TRBD1. Germline V CDR1 and CDR2: SGHTA, FQGNSA. The CDR3 has 13 residues. With V trimmed by 4 bases and J by 6 bases, 5 bases remained unmatched. The CDR3 reads CASSYLGGPEAFF. CDR3 nucleotides: TGTGCCAGCAGCTATCTAGGGGGCCCTGAAGCTTTCTTT.

The rearrangement joins TRBV7-3 to TRBJ1-1, with D perhaps TRBD1 (5 bases). Between the trimmed V and J ends, which lost 4 bases and 4 bases, there was a span of 13 bases. Germline CDR1 reads SGHTA; CDR2 reads FQGTGA. The CDR3 is made up of 14 amino acids. In DNA form, the CDR3 reads TGTGCCAGCAGCTGGGGAGGGGAAAGCACTGAAGCTTTCTTT. This sequence encodes CASSWGGESTEAFF. The complete variable domain, with remaining parts taken from reference TRBV7-3 and TRBJ1-1, reads GAGVSQTPSNKVTEKGKYVELRCDPISGHTALYWYRQSLGQGPEFLIYFQGTGAADDSGLPNDRFFAVRPEGSVSTLKIQRTERGDSAVYLCASSWGGESTEAFFGQGTRLTVV.

The CDR3 loop reads CASRDISNGYTF. CDR3 in DNA: TGTGCCAGCAGGGACATATCCAATGGCTACACCTTC. The chain combines TRBV27 with TRBJ1-2, with a weak D call TRBD1 (5 bases). The CDR3 spans 12 residues. In germline, CDR1 is MNHEY, CDR2 SMNVEV (reference sequence). V lost 6 bases and J lost 6, with 11 bases in between.

The rearrangement joins TRBV19 to TRBJ2-7, with 10 bases fitting TRBD2. The CDR3 contains 15 residues. V dropped 3 bases and J dropped 4; count of bases not matched to a gene: 6. Germline values: CDR1 LNHDA, CDR2 SQIVND (reference sequence). CDR3 region: CASSMSSGSRYEQYF. The DNA of the CDR3 is TGTGCCAGTAGTATGTCTAGCGGGAGTCGGTACGAGCAGTACTTC.

V gene TRBV9 combines with J gene TRBJ2-1; a possible D gene is TRBD1 (5 bases). Trimming cost V 2 bases and J 5 bases, with 8 bases left between them. Germline V gene data show CDR1 as SGDLS and CDR2 as YYNGEE. The CDR3 is 13 residues long. The CDR3 sequence is CASSVPGNNEQFF. CDR3 DNA: TGTGCCAGCAGCGTTCCAGGGAACAATGAGCAGTTCTTC.

The CDR3 DNA follows: TGTGCCATCAGTTCGACCCCAGGGAACACTGAAGCTTTCTTT. Translation gives CAISSTPGNTEAFF. The chain has TRBV10-3 and TRBJ1-1; D is undetermined. CDR3 length: 14 amino acids. Trimming pared 5 bases from V and 1 base from J, leaving 11 bases between. Germline CDR1 is ENHRY and CDR2 is SYGVKD.

The chain recombines TRBV9 with TRBJ2-3, with D uncertain. The V gene's germline CDR1 is SGDLS and CDR2 YYNGEE. The CDR3 covers 14 residues. Trimming pared 1 base from V and 4 bases from J, leaving 10 bases between. The CDR3 is CASSVFGEADTQYF. CDR3 coding DNA: TGTGCCAGCAGCGTATTTGGTGAGGCAGATACGCAGTATTTT. Supplemented by reference TRBV9 and TRBJ2-3, the full variable domain reads DSGVTQTPKHLITATGQRVTLRCSPRSGDLSVYWYQQSLDQGLQFLIQYYNGEERAKGNILERFSAQQFPDLHSELNLSSLELGDSALYFCASSVFGEADTQYFGPGTRLTVL.

CDR3 DNA: TGTGCCAGCAGCCCTTGGACTAGCGGGCCGGGCCAGTACTTC. Encoded protein: CASSPWTSGPGQYF. V and J are TRBV7-2 and TRBJ2-7; 11 nucleotides line up with TRBD2. Germline CDR1 SGHTA, CDR2 FQGNSA. The CDR3 contains 14 residues. V dropped 5 bases and J dropped 10; count of bases not matched to a gene: 10.

A few counts support this clone. This chain connects TRBV25-1 to TRBJ2-7, with 9 bases that match TRBD1. This CDR3 has 16 residues. CDR1 and CDR2 (germline): MGHDK, SYGVNS. V shed 4 bases, J shed 5 bases, and the junction held 12 bases outside the gene matches. The CDR3, as DNA: TGTGCCAGCAGTGCCTCCCGAGGACAGGGGAGGGACGAGCAGTACTTC. This sequence encodes CASSASRGQGRDEQYF.

The genes are TRBV14 and TRBJ2-7, with D possibly TRBD1 on 5 matching bases. The CDR3 has 15 residues. Trimming removed 0 bases from V and 3 bases from J, with 12 bases in between. Germline V lookup: CDR1 SGHDN, CDR2 FVKESK. This CDR3 is CASSQEGATVYEQYF. As DNA, the CDR3 is TGTGCCAGCAGCCAAGAAGGGGCCACGGTCTACGAGCAGTACTTC.

The V gene is TRBV14, the J gene TRBJ2-2; D is ambiguous. Trimming left V 0 bases short and J 1 base short, with 12 bases between. The CDR3 sequence is 17 residues long. Germline assignment: CDR1 SGHDN and CDR2 FVKESK. The CDR3 nucleotides read TGTGCCAGCAGCCAAGAGCTAGAACGGCTGAACACCGGGGAGCTGTTTTTT. It specifies CASSQELERLNTGELFF. The full variable domain, rest sourced from reference TRBV14 and TRBJ2-2, is EAGVTQFPSHSVIEKGQTVTLRCDPISGHDNLYWYRRVMGKEIKFLLHFVKESKQDESGMPNNRFLAERTGGTYSTLKVQPAELEDSGVYFCASSQELERLNTGELFFGEGSRLTVL.

This chain links TRBV28 with TRBJ2-1, with D possibly being TRBD2 (5 bases). V was trimmed by 6 bases and J by 2 bases, leaving 14 bases between them. This CDR3 is built from 15 residues. Germline V gene lookup returns CDR1 MDHEN and CDR2 SYDVKM. DNA of the CDR3: TGTGCCAGCAGACCTCGGAGGATGACCTACAATGAGCAGTTCTTC. This sequence encodes CASRPRRMTYNEQFF.

The DNA of the CDR3 is TGTGCCAGCAGTTTAATCGGGGTTGGAGAGACCCAGTACTTC. Encoded protein: CASSLIGVGETQYF. The chain joins TRBV27 to TRBJ2-5, with D possibly being TRBD2 (5 bases). CDR1 is MNHEY, CDR2 SMNVEV, per germline (reference sequence). Trimming stripped 2 bases from V and 4 bases from J, with 11 bases between. This CDR3 has 14 residues.

This sequence joins TRBV19 and TRBJ1-2; 7 positions match TRBD1. Germline V gives CDR1 LNHDA, CDR2 SQIVND (reference sequence). V was clipped by 5 bases and J by 8 bases; unmatched bases: 8. This CDR3 contains 13 residues. The CDR3 sequence: CASSPRQGHGYTF. The CDR3 region has the DNA TGTGCCAGTAGTCCACGACAGGGTCACGGCTACACCTTC.

The chain recombines TRBV27 with TRBJ2-3, with D possibly matching TRBD1 (6 bases). This CDR3 is built from 15 residues. Germline lookup yields CDR1 MNHEY and CDR2 SMNVEV (reference sequence). Deletions cut 3 bases from V and 0 bases from J, with 10 bases between. CDR3 nucleotides: TGTGCCAGCAGTTTTCTCGGACAGAGCACAGATACGCAGTATTTT. This codes for CASSFLGQSTDTQYF.

J is TRBJ1-1 and V is TRBV28, with 7 bases identical to TRBD1. V shed 5 bases and J 1 base; nucleotides not matched to a gene: 10. The germline gives CDR1 MDHEN, CDR2 SYDVKM. This CDR3 comprises 16 residues. DNA for the CDR3: TGTGCCAGCAGTCCCCGGGACAGAGCAAAGAACACTGAAGCTTTCTTT. It is translated as CASSPRDRAKNTEAFF.

The chain couples TRBV19 to TRBJ2-7; D is perhaps TRBD1 (6 bases). Germline V gene lookup returns CDR1 LNHDA and CDR2 SQIVND (reference sequence). Between the trimmed V and J ends, which lost 2 bases and 1 base, there was a span of 12 bases. The CDR3 contains 15 residues. DNA for the CDR3: TGTGCCAGTAGTATAATGCCAGGGGAGTCCTACGAGCAGTACTTC. This encodes CASSIMPGESYEQYF.

The chain combines TRBV9 with TRBJ2-5; possible D gene TRBD2, 5 bases. CDR3 length: 14 residues. Trimming removed 3 bases from V and 2 bases from J, with 11 bases in between. Germline-derived CDR1 and CDR2 are SGDLS and YYNGEE. The CDR3 spells CASSEDWGQETQYF. The CDR3 DNA follows: TGTGCCAGCAGCGAGGACTGGGGTCAAGAGACCCAGTACTTC.

The chain couples TRBV21-1 to TRBJ2-4; the table's D call TRBD2 went unverified against the DNA. TRBV21-1 is marked as a pseudogene. The CDR3 has 16 amino acids. The CDR3 DNA reads TGTGCCAGCAGCAACCCTCCGTTGTTAGCCAAAAACATTCAGTACTTC. This gives the protein CASSNPPLLAKNIQYF.

The rearrangement uses TRBV5-3 and TRBJ1-1; D is uncertain. TRBV5-3 is given ORF status, its function remaining uncertain. The CDR3 runs 18 residues. The V end lost 1 base, the J end lost 0 bases, and 19 bases lay between the germline ends. The CDR3 spells CARSLSRQAGSVNTEAFF. The CDR3 DNA follows: TGTGCCAGAAGCTTGAGCAGGCAGGCCGGATCAGTGAACACTGAAGCTTTCTTT.